This T cell receptor (beta chain) came from a study of long-term antiretroviral therapy in people with HIV. About this clone: Antigen: not known.

Every participant with HIV received treatment in the United States. Trimming removed 7 bases from V and 8 bases from J, with 17 bases in between. Per germline, CDR1 SQVTM and CDR2 ANQGSEA. This CDR3 spans 13 amino acids. The run of the v3.0 immunoSEQ assay was at survey level. Some clones are missing from TCRdb's copy, which holds only in-frame ones; the method was immunoSEQ multiplex PCR. The sample gives tens of thousands of clones, approximately 85% of which show up once; about 12% is in the top ten. Whole-study findings and limits: HIV repertoires spanned narrower CDR3 length ranges than controls.

The chain links TRBV29-1 to TRBJ1-4; TRBD1 is a possible D gene (5 bases). The input for sequencing was unsorted PBMCs, taken 0.3 years after starting antiretroviral therapy. The clonotype comes from a man younger than 35 with HIV. This CDR3 is CSGRRGAREKLFF. In nucleotides, the CDR3 is TGCAGCGGCCGTCGAGGGGCGAGGGAAAAACTGTTTTTT.